Following are 24 T cell receptor beta chains from one sample sequenced in a study of early T cells in non-severe SARS-CoV-2 infection. From the 5' RACE reads, TCRdb called clonotypes with MiXCR, one entry per CDR3 protein. The data contain 85,000 to 95,000 distinct CDR3 sequences, roughly 14% of them seen just once; the ten biggest clones take up roughly 0.6%. What was sequenced was whole blood. Receptors were obtained from an adult who was a healthcare worker with PCR-confirmed SARS-CoV-2 infection or an uninfected control (not recorded which).

This clonotype was seen a handful of times. The rearrangement joins TRBV12-3 or TRBV12-4 to TRBJ2-1; 10 bases match TRBD2. The CDR3 is 17 amino acids. Trimming took 4 bases from V and 2 from J; bases not matched to a gene: 8. CDR3 DNA sequence: TGTGCCAGCAGTTCCGAGGGAAGCGGGGGGGCCTACAATGAGCAGTTCTTC. It is translated as CASSSEGSGGAYNEQFF.

This clonotype has ten or more counts. V gene TRBV10-2 combines with J gene TRBJ1-1, with 7 bases identical to TRBD1. There are 14 residues in the CDR3. Germline V gene data show CDR1 as WSHSY and CDR2 as SAAADI. V dropped 6 bases and J dropped 0; count of bases not matched to a gene: 4. As DNA, the CDR3 is TGCGCCAGCAGAGAGACAGGGCTGAACACTGAAGCTTTCTTT. It translates to CASRETGLNTEAFF.

Ten or more counts support this clonotype. The chain is built from TRBV10-3 and TRBJ2-5; D remains ambiguous. Germline-derived CDR1 and CDR2 are ENHRY and SYGVKD. Trimming removed 6 bases from V and 3 bases from J, with 11 bases in between. The CDR3 has 13 amino acids. The CDR3 spells CAIRETTEETQYF. The CDR3 DNA reads as TGTGCCATCAGGGAGACGACGGAAGAGACCCAGTACTTC.

V gene TRBV2 combines with J gene TRBJ1-4, with TRBD1 matching over 7 bases. The CDR3 covers 16 residues. Germline CDR1 and CDR2: SNHLY and FYNNEI. Trimming cost V 4 bases and J 0 bases; bases outside gene matches: 5. CDR3 region: CASSVRGRSTNEKLFF. The CDR3 DNA sequence: TGTGCCAGCAGTGTAAGGGGGCGATCAACTAATGAAAAACTGTTTTTT.

The chain uses TRBV10-3 and TRBJ2-1, with TRBD1 matching 7 bases. Germline loops: CDR1 ENHRY, CDR2 SYGVKD. The CDR3 covers 16 residues. V trimming: 2 bases; J trimming: 3 bases; junction bases outside the gene matches: 7. The CDR3 DNA reads as TGTGCCATCAGTGAGGGAGACAGGGTGTTCTACAATGAGCAGTTCTTC. It specifies CAISEGDRVFYNEQFF.

This chain uses TRBV19 with TRBJ2-3, with 10 bases fitting TRBD1. V was pared by 3 bases and J by 6 bases, with 6 bases of the junction left unmatched. From germline, CDR1 is LNHDA and CDR2 SQIVND (reference sequence). The CDR3 loop spans 15 amino acids. The CDR3 sequence: CASSIRDRGLDTQYF. As DNA, the CDR3 is TGTGCCAGTAGTATTCGGGACAGGGGTCTGGATACGCAGTATTTT.

This clonotype has more than one count but fewer than ten. This chain joins TRBV3-1 and TRBJ1-1; D gene uncertain. Germline V lookup: CDR1 LGHDT, CDR2 YNNKEL (reference sequence). V was clipped by 1 base and J by 0 bases, with 6 bases between them. The CDR3 consists of 14 residues. The CDR3 bases are TGTGCCAGCAGCCAAGGAGGAGTGAACACTGAAGCTTTCTTT. It encodes CASSQGGVNTEAFF.

The table lists this clonotype with a few counts. The chain uses TRBV12-2 and TRBJ2-7. TRBV12-2 is a documented pseudogene. The CDR3 extends over 14 amino acids. Here the CDR3 reads CASRLAMVMYEQYV. The CDR3, as DNA: TGTGCAAGTCGCTTAGCGATGGTAATGTACGAGCAGTACGTC.

This clonotype was counted ten times or more. V usage is TRBV5-6 and J usage is TRBJ1-1; 8 bases are a match to TRBD1. Trimming removed 1 base from V and 3 bases from J; junction bases left unmatched: 11. The CDR3 sequence is 17 residues long. CDR1 and CDR2 from the germline V gene are SGHDT and YYEEEE. CDR3 DNA: TGTGCCAGCAGCTTGCGTGTGGGGGACAGGCGGTACACTGAAGCTTTCTTT. It encodes CASSLRVGDRRYTEAFF.

The rearrangement uses TRBV29-1 and TRBJ2-3; D may be TRBD1 or TRBD2 (5 bases each). Germline V gene data show CDR1 as SQVTM and CDR2 as ANQGSEA. Trimming left V 7 bases short and J 5 bases short, with 19 bases between. This CDR3 region has 14 residues. The CDR3 loop is CSERRDGGLDTQYF. CDR3 coding DNA: TGCAGCGAACGAAGGGACGGCGGTTTAGATACGCAGTATTTT.

This clonotype was observed a few times. The gene calls are TRBV19 and TRBJ2-1; perhaps TRBD2 as D (6 bases). Germline V gene data show CDR1 as LNHDA and CDR2 as SQIVND (reference sequence). Deletions cut 5 bases from V and 2 bases from J, with 13 bases between. This CDR3 is 15 amino acids long. CDR3 coding DNA: TGTGCCAGTAGTGGGCTGTCGGGGGCCTACAATGAGCAGTTCTTC. It codes for CASSGLSGAYNEQFF.

The chain employs TRBV20-1 and TRBJ1-1, with D unclear. The CDR3 loop spans 17 amino acids. Deletions cut 2 bases from V and 0 bases from J, with 19 bases between. Germline V gives CDR1 DFQATT, CDR2 SNEGSKA (reference sequence). The CDR3 bases are TGCAGTGCTAGACACGGGGTCCCAGCAGCCATGAACACTGAAGCTTTCTTT. Protein sequence: CSARHGVPAAMNTEAFF.

V and J are TRBV4-1 and TRBJ1-6, with a possible D match to TRBD1 (5 bases). This CDR3 has 15 amino acids. Per the germline V gene, CDR1 is MGHRA and CDR2 is YSYEKL. Trimming took 3 bases from V and 8 from J, leaving 14 bases between them. The CDR3 coding sequence is TGCGCCAGCAGCCACGACCGATTCAGGGATTCACCCCTCCACTTT. This codes for CASSHDRFRDSPLHF.

This clonotype was observed a handful of times. This chain connects TRBV29-1 to TRBJ1-1; 9 bases are a match to TRBD1. The V segment lost 4 bases and the J segment 4 bases; nucleotides outside the gene matches: 7. The CDR3 has 14 amino acids. Germline assignment: CDR1 SQVTM and CDR2 ANQGSEA. The CDR3 DNA is TGCAGCGTTGGACAGGGGGTTGGTGGCACTGAAGCTTTCTTT. Residues: CSVGQGVGGTEAFF.

V gene TRBV6-2 or TRBV6-3 combines with J gene TRBJ2-5; D is perhaps TRBD1 (6 bases). CDR3 size: 16 residues. The germline V gene encodes CDR1 MNHEY and CDR2 SVGEGT. Deletions cut 0 bases from V and 2 bases from J, with 13 bases between. CDR3 DNA: TGTGCCAGCAGTTACTCTAAGGCAGGGGAACAAGAGACCCAGTACTTC. Translation gives CASSYSKAGEQETQYF.

This clonotype was counted between two and nine times. V and J are TRBV7-8 and TRBJ2-5; D uncertain. The CDR3 has 15 amino acids. Looked up from germline, CDR1 is SGHVS and CDR2 is FQNEAQ. Deletions cut 4 bases from V and 5 bases from J, with 17 bases between. The CDR3 coding sequence is TGTGCCAGCAGCTCGGACGCCGGAAGGTGGGAGACCCAGTACTTC. Translation gives CASSSDAGRWETQYF. The variable domain in full, with the rest retrieved from reference TRBV7-8 and TRBJ2-5, is GAGVSQSPRYKVAKRGQDVALRCDPISGHVSLFWYQQALGQGPEFLTYFQNEAQLDKSGLPSDRFFAERPEGSVSTLKIQRTQQEDSAVYLCASSSDAGRWETQYFGPGTRLLVL.

This clonotype has at least ten counts. The rearrangement links TRBV5-1 to TRBJ2-1, with TRBD1 as a possible D gene (5 bases). V was cut by 1 base and J by 4 bases, with 9 bases left in between. CDR3 length: 14 amino acids. CDR1 is SGHRS and CDR2 is YFSETQ in the germline V gene. The CDR3 protein is CASSLQGQYNEQFF. CDR3 sequence (DNA): TGCGCCAGCAGCTTGCAGGGCCAATACAATGAGCAGTTCTTC.

This clonotype has ten or more counts. This sequence joins TRBV7-2 and TRBJ2-3; D remains unclear. CDR3 length: 15 amino acids. Between the trimmed V and J ends, which lost 4 bases and 8 bases, there was a span of 19 bases. Germline-derived CDR1 and CDR2 are SGHTA and FQGNSA. DNA for the CDR3: TGTGCCAGCAGCTACTCCCGGACCCCCCGGGTTACGCAGTATTTT. Amino acids: CASSYSRTPRVTQYF.

The rearrangement links TRBV12-3 or TRBV12-4 to TRBJ2-1, with D unresolved. The CDR3 contains 11 residues. V was shortened by 3 bases and J by 8 bases, with 5 bases between the two germline ends. CDR3 DNA: TGTGCCAGCAGTTTCATGGATGAGCAGTTCTTC. Translation: CASSFMDEQFF.

This clonotype came up a few times. The chain combines TRBV12-3 or TRBV12-4 with TRBJ2-1, with D maybe TRBD2 (6 bases). V was cut by 6 bases and J by 2 bases, with 14 bases left in between. This CDR3 is built from 15 residues. The CDR3 region has the DNA TGTGCCAGCAGCCCTGGAGGGTCCACCTACAATGAGCAGTTCTTC. Translation: CASSPGGSTYNEQFF.

At least ten counts were recorded for this clonotype. The chain employs TRBV11-3 and TRBJ1-1; no clear D. The germline V gene encodes CDR1 SGHNT and CDR2 YENEEA. The V and J ends lost 0 bases and 4 bases respectively, with 6 bases between them. The length of the CDR3 is 13 residues. As DNA, the CDR3 is TGTGCCAGCAGCTTAGATCGGGGCACTGAAGCTTTCTTT. Translating it yields CASSLDRGTEAFF.

This chain uses TRBV7-2 with TRBJ1-5, with D tentatively TRBD1 (5 bases). V gave up 3 bases and J gave up 7 bases, with 13 bases separating them. Germline V CDR1 and CDR2: SGHTA, FQGNSA. This CDR3 has 14 amino acids. The CDR3 is CASSFRRGGQPQHF. The CDR3 nucleotides are TGTGCCAGCAGCTTCCGCCGCGGGGGACAGCCCCAGCATTTT.

There are many counts of this clonotype. The chain combines TRBV3-1 with TRBJ2-3, with TRBD2 identical over 8 bases. The CDR3 contains 16 residues. Germline loops: CDR1 LGHDT, CDR2 YNNKEL (reference sequence). Unmatched junction bases numbered 8, after V lost 4 bases and J lost 2 bases. In nucleotides, the CDR3 is TGTGCCAGCAGCCCATTTTCCGGGGGGGCCACAGATACGCAGTATTTT. Translation gives CASSPFSGGATDTQYF.

This clonotype has only a few counts. The DNA for the CDR3 is TGTGCCAGCAGCTTTTTAGCGGGGGCCAACACAGATACGCAGTATTTT. Encoded protein: CASSFLAGANTDTQYF. This sequence joins TRBV7-2 and TRBJ2-3; 9 bases are a match to TRBD2. The V and J ends lost 3 bases and 2 bases, in that order; junction bases with no gene match: 6. CDR1 and CDR2 from the germline V gene are SGHTA and FQGNSA. This CDR3 has 16 amino acids. Based on the CDR3 plus reference TRBV7-2 and TRBJ2-3, the full variable domain is GAGVSQSPSNKVTEKGKDVELRCDPISGHTALYWYRQSLGQGLEFLIYFQGNSAPDKSGLPSDRFSAERTGGSVSTLTIQRTQQEDSAVYLCASSFLAGANTDTQYFGPGTRLTVL.